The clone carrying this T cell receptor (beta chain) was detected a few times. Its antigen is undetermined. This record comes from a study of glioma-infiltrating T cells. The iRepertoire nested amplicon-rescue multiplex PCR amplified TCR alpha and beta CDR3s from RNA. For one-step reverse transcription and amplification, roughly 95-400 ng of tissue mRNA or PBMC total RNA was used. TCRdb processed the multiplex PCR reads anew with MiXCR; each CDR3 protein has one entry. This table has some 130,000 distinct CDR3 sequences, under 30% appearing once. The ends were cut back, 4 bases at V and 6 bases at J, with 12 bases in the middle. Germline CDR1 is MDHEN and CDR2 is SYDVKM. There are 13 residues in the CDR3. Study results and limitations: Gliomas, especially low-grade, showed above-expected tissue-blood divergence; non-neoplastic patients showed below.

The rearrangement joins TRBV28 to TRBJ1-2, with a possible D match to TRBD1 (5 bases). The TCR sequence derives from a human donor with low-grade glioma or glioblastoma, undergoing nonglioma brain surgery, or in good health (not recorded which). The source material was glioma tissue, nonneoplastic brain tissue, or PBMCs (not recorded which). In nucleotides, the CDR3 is TGTGCCAGCAGTTATCCCAGGGACGATGGCTACACCTTC. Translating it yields CASSYPRDDGYTF.